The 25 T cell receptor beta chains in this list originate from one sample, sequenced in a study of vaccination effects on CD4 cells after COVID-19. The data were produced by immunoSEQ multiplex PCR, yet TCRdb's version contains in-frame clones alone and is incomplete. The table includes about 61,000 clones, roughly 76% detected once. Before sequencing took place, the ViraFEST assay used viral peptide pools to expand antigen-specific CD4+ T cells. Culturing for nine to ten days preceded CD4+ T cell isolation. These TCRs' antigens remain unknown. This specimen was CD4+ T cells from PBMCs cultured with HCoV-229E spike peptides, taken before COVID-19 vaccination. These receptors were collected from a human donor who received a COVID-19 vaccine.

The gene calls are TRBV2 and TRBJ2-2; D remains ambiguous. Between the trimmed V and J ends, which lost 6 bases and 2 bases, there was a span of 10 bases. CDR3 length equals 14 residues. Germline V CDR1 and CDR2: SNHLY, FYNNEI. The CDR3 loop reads CASRVGHNTGELFF. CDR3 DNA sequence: TGTGCCAGCAGGGTCGGCCACAACACCGGGGAGCTGTTTTTT.

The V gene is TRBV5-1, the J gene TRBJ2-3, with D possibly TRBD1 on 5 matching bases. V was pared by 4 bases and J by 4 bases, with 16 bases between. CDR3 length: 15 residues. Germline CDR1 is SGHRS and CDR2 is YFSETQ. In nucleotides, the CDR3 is TGCGCCAGCAGCCCTCGTCCAGGGTCTGCAGATACGCAGTATTTT. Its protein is CASSPRPGSADTQYF.

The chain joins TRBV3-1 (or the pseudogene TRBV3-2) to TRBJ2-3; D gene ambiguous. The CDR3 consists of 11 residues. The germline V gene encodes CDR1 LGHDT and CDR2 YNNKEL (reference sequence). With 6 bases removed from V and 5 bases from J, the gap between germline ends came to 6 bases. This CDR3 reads CASRGEDTQYF. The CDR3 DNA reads TGTGCCAGCAGGGGTGAAGATACGCAGTATTTT.

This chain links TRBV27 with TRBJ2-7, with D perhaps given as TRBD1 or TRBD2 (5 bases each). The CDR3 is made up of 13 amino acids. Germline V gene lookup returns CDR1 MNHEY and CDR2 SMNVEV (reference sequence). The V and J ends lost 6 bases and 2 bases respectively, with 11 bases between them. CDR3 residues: CASSGAKAYEQYV. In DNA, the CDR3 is TGTGCCAGCAGCGGGGCGAAGGCCTACGAGCAGTACGTC.

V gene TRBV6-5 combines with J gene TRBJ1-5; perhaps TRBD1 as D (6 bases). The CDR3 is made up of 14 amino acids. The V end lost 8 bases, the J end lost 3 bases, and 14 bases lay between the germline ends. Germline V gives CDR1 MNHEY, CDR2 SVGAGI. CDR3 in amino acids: CASCSNRDNQPQHF. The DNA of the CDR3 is TGTGCCAGCTGTAGTAACAGGGACAATCAGCCCCAGCATTTT.

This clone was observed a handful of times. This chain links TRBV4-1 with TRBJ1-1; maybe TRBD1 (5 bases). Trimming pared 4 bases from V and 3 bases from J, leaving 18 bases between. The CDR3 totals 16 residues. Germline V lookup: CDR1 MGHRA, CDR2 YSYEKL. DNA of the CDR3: TGCGCCAGCAGCCCAGTCCAGGGAAAAGGCGACACTGAAGCTTTCTTT. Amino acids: CASSPVQGKGDTEAFF.

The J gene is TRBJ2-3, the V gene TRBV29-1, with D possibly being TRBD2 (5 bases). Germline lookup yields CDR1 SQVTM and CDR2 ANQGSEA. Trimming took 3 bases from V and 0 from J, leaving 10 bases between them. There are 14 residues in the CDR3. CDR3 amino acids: CSVDNGLSTDTQYF. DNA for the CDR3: TGCAGCGTTGATAATGGACTTAGCACAGATACGCAGTATTTT.

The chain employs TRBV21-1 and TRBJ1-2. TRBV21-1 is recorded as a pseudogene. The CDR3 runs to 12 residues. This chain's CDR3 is CASSPILYGYTF. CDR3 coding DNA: TGTGCCAGCAGCCCTATCCTCTATGGCTACACCTTC.

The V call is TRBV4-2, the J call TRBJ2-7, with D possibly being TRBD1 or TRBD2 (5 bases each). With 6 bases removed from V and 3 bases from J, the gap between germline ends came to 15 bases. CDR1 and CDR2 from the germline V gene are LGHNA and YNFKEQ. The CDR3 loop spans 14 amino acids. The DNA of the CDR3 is TGTGCCAGCAGTCGGGATATTCAGGGCTACGAGCAGTACGTC. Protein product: CASSRDIQGYEQYV.

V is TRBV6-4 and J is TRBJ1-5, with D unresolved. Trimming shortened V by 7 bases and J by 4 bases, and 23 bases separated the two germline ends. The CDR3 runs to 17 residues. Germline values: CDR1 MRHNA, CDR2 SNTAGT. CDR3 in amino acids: CASNGIRRTDENQPQHF. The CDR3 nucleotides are TGTGCCAGCAATGGGATACGAAGGACCGACGAGAATCAGCCCCAGCATTTT.

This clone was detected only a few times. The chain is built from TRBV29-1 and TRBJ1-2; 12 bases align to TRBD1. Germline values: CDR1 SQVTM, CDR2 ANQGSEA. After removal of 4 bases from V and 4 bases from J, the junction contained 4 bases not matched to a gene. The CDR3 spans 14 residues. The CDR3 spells CSVGGGQGAYGYTF. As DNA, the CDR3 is TGCAGCGTTGGCGGGGGACAGGGGGCCTATGGCTACACCTTC.

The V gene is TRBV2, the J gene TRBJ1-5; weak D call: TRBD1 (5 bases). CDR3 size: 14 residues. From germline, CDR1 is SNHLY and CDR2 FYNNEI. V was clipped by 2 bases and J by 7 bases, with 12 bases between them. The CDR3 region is CASSEQGWGQPQHF. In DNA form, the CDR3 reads TGTGCCAGCAGTGAACAAGGGTGGGGGCAGCCCCAGCATTTT.

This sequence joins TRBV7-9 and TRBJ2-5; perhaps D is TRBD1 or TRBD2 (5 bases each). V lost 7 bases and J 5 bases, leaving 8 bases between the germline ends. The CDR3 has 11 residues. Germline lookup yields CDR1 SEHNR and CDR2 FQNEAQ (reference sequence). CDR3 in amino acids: CASMGEETQYF. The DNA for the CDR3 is TGTGCCAGCATGGGGGAGGAGACCCAGTACTTC.

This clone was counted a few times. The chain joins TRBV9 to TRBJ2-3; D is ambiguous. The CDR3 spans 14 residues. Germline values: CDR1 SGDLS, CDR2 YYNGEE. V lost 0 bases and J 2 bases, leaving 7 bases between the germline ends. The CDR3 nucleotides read TGTGCCAGCAGCGTAGACCCTAACACAGATACGCAGTATTTT. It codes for CASSVDPNTDTQYF.

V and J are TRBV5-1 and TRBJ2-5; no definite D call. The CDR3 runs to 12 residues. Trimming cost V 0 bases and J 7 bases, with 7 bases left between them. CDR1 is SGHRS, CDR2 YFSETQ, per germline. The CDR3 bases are TGCGCCAGCAGCTTGGATGGACCGACCCAGTACTTC. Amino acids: CASSLDGPTQYF. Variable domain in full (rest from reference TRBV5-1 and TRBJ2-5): KAGVTQTPRYLIKTRGQQVTLSCSPISGHRSVSWYQQTPGQGLQFLFEYFSETQRNKGNFPGRFSGRQFSNSRSEMNVSTLELGDSALYLCASSLDGPTQYFGPGTRLLVL.

For the CDR3, the DNA is TGTGCCACCAGTGATCCACACTCTGGAAACACCATATATTTT. Its protein is CATSDPHSGNTIYF. The genes are TRBV24-1 and TRBJ1-3; no clear D gene. Trimming took 3 bases from V and 0 from J, leaving 5 bases between them. Germline CDR1 is KGHDR and CDR2 is SFDVKD. There are 14 residues in the CDR3.

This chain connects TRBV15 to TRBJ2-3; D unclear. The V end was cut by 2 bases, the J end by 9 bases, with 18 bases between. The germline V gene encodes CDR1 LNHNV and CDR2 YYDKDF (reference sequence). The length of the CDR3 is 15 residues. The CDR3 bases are TGTGCCACCAGCAGACCCCTGGGCGGAGCCTTCACGCAGTATTTT. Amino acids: CATSRPLGGAFTQYF.

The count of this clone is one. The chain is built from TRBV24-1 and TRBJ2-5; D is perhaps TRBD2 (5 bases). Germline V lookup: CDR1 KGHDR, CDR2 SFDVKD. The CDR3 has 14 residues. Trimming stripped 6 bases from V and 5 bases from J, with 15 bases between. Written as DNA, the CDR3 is TGTGCCACCAGTCGGGCCTCTGGGGAGGAGACCCAGTACTTC. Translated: CATSRASGEETQYF.

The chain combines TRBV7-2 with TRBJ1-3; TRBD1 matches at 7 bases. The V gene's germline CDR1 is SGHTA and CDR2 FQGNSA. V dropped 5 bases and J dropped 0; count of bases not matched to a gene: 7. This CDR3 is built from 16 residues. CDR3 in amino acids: CASSPPTGFSGNTIYF. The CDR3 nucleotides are TGTGCCAGCAGCCCCCCGACAGGGTTCTCTGGAAACACCATATATTTT.

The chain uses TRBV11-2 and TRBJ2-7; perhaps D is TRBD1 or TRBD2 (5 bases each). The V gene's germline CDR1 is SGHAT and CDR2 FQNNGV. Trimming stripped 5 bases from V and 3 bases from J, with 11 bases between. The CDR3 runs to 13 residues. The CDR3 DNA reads TGTGCCAGCAGCACGGGACGTCTCTACGAGCAGTACGTC. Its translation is CASSTGRLYEQYV.

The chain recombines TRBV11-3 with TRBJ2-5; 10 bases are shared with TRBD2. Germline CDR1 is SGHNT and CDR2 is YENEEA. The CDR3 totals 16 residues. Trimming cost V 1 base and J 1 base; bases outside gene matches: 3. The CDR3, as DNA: TGTGCCAGCAGCTTAGGGCTAGCGGGGGTCCAAGAGACCCAGTACTTC. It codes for CASSLGLAGVQETQYF.

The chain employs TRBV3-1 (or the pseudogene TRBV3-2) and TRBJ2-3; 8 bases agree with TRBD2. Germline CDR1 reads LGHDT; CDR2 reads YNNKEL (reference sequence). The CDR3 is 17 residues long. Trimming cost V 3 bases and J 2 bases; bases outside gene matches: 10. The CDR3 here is CASSHYRAGANTDTQYF. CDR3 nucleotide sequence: TGTGCCAGCAGCCACTATAGAGCGGGGGCCAACACAGATACGCAGTATTTT.

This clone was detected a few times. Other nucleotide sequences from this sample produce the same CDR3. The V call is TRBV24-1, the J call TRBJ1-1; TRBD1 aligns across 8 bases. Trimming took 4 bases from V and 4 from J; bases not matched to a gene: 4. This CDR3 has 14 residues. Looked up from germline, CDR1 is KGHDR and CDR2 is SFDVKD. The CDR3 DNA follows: TGTGCCACCAGTGAGCGGACAGGGTCCACTGAAGCTTTCTTT. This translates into CATSERTGSTEAFF.

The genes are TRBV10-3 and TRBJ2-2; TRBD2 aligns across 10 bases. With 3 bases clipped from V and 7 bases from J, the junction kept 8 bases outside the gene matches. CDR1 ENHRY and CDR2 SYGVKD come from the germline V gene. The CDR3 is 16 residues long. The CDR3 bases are TGTGCCATCAGTGAAGCAGCGGGGGGGCCTAACGGGGAGCTGTTTTTT. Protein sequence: CAISEAAGGPNGELFF.

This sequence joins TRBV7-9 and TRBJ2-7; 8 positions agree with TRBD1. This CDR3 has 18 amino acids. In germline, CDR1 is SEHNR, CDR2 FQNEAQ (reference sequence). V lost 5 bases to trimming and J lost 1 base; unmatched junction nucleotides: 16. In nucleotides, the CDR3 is TGTGCCAGCAGCCCGCTACCTGGACAGGGTTGGTCGTCCTACGAGCAGTACGTC. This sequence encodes CASSPLPGQGWSSYEQYV.